This TCR beta chain derives from a study of a mutant IDH1 vaccine in newly diagnosed glioma. Study-wide context: The treated group averaged approximately 42 years old and was 62.5% male, around 38% female. Standard pretreatment was either radiotherapy, temozolomide, or, for most, radiochemotherapy with temozolomide. Visit V12 was conducted at week 35 as the safety follow-up. Visit V13 came later, at week 47.

Concerning this clone itself: The antigen remains unidentified.

Here immunoSEQ multiplex PCR was the method, and the copy in TCRdb shows in-frame clones only, minus some. The table includes fewer than 55,000 clones, less than 70% detected once. The time point denotes: week 47, end of study. One vaccine dose held 300 ug of mutant IDH1 20-mer peptide and came with topical imiquimod. This CDR3 has 16 amino acids. The germline V gene encodes CDR1 LGHNA and CDR2 YNFKEQ. V dropped 2 bases and J dropped 6 bases, with 18 bases sitting between them. The sequence was obtained from a man in his forties or fifties with glioma. Some clones in this sample may be carry-over from other donors' samples. The chain uses TRBV4-2 and TRBJ2-3; possible D gene TRBD2, 7 bases. The material was peripheral blood mononuclear cells (PBMCs), obtained from a glioma patient whose treatment included an IDH1 peptide vaccine. CDR3 in amino acids: CASSQLQAGGPDTQYF. The CDR3 region has the DNA TGTGCCAGCAGCCAACTTCAGGCCGGGGGGCCGGATACGCAGTATTTT.